This entry lists 13 T cell receptor beta chains sequenced from one sample in a study of T cell responses to AZD1222 COVID-19 vaccine. Here immunoSEQ multiplex PCR was the method, and the copy in TCRdb shows in-frame clones only, minus some. The sample holds over 100,000 clones, 65% to 90% seen once. Sequenced here: peripheral blood, sampled on day 0 of AZD1222 vaccination. The receptors were gathered from an adult in good health.

The count of this clone is one. The CDR3: CASSLDPGATYGYTF. In DNA, the CDR3 is TGCGCCAGCAGCTTGGACCCAGGGGCGACCTATGGCTACACCTTC. The chain links TRBV5-1 to TRBJ1-2, with D perhaps matching TRBD1 (6 bases). Trimming took 0 bases from V and 4 from J, leaving 13 bases between them. Per the germline V gene, CDR1 is SGHRS and CDR2 is YFSETQ. This CDR3 contains 15 residues. Based on the CDR3 plus reference TRBV5-1 and TRBJ1-2, the full variable domain is KAGVTQTPRYLIKTRGQQVTLSCSPISGHRSVSWYQQTPGQGLQFLFEYFSETQRNKGNFPGRFSGRQFSNSRSEMNVSTLELGDSALYLCASSLDPGATYGYTFGSGTRLTVV.

V usage is TRBV2 and J usage is TRBJ2-7; D is possibly TRBD1 (5 bases). Trimming removed 7 bases from V and 1 base from J, with 11 bases in between. The CDR3 covers 13 residues. Germline assignment: CDR1 SNHLY and CDR2 FYNNEI. CDR3 amino acids: CASNPGQSYEQYF. In nucleotides, the CDR3 is TGTGCCAGCAACCCCGGACAATCCTACGAGCAGTACTTC.

The chain couples TRBV7-9 to TRBJ2-1; D is uncertain. The V gene lost 2 bases and the J gene lost 7 bases, with 3 bases spanning the gap. The germline V gene has CDR1 SEHNR and CDR2 FQNEAQ (reference sequence). This CDR3 comprises 11 residues. CDR3 nucleotide sequence: TGTGCCAGCAGCTTAATGAATGAGCAGTTCTTC. Translated: CASSLMNEQFF. The whole variable domain, filled in from reference TRBV7-9 and TRBJ2-1, reads DTGVSQNPRHKITKRGQNVTFRCDPISEHNRLYWYRQTLGQGPEFLTYFQNEAQLEKSRLLSDRFSAERPKGSFSTLEIQRTEQGDSAMYLCASSLMNEQFFGPGTRLTVL.

Only a few counts were recorded for this clone. V gene TRBV27 combines with J gene TRBJ2-7; D unclear. Germline lookup yields CDR1 MNHEY and CDR2 SMNVEV (reference sequence). V was cut by 5 bases and J by 1 base, with 6 bases left in between. The CDR3 covers 12 residues. This chain's CDR3 is CASSILSYEQYF. The DNA for the CDR3 is TGTGCCAGCAGTATACTATCCTACGAGCAGTACTTC.

V and J are TRBV20-1 and TRBJ2-4, with 10 bases aligning to TRBD2. Germline lookup yields CDR1 DFQATT and CDR2 SNEGSKA (reference sequence). V was clipped by 3 bases and J by 1 base; unmatched bases: 3. This CDR3 contains 15 residues. In DNA, the CDR3 is TGCAGTGCTAGTTATAGCGGGGGGGCCAAAAACATTCAGTACTTC. Amino acid sequence: CSASYSGGAKNIQYF.

The chain employs TRBV7-2 and TRBJ2-7, with a weak D call TRBD2 (6 bases). The CDR3 sequence is 15 residues long. Germline lookup yields CDR1 SGHTA and CDR2 FQGNSA. Trimming took 5 bases from V and 4 from J, leaving 18 bases between them. The CDR3 loop reads CASSIGTSRSYEQYF. The CDR3 DNA reads TGTGCCAGCAGCATTGGGACTTCTCGTAGTTACGAGCAGTACTTC.

V is TRBV10-3 and J is TRBJ1-1; D is perhaps TRBD1 (5 bases). The length of the CDR3 is 13 residues. Per germline, CDR1 ENHRY and CDR2 SYGVKD. V dropped 6 bases and J dropped 8 bases, with 16 bases sitting between them. CDR3: CAIRLDSAAEAFF. As DNA, the CDR3 is TGTGCCATCAGACTAGACAGCGCCGCAGAAGCTTTCTTT.

The chain joins TRBV10-1 to TRBJ2-7; the D gene is possibly TRBD1 (6 bases). The germline V gene has CDR1 WNHNN and CDR2 SYGVQD (reference sequence). The V gene lost 6 bases and the J gene lost 1 base, with 13 bases spanning the gap. CDR3 size: 14 residues. Here the CDR3 DNA reads TGCGCCAGCAGCCGGGACACTCGATCCTACGAGCAGTACTTC. Its translation: CASSRDTRSYEQYF.

The V call is TRBV15, the J call TRBJ2-5; D is undetermined. The CDR3 has 13 residues. Trimming removed 4 bases from V and 4 bases from J, with 10 bases in between. Germline lookup yields CDR1 LNHNV and CDR2 YYDKDF (reference sequence). The CDR3 is CATSNLGGETQYF. The DNA of the CDR3 is TGTGCCACCAGCAACCTGGGCGGAGAGACCCAGTACTTC.

The rearrangement uses TRBV18 and TRBJ1-2; D possibly corresponds to TRBD1 (5 bases). Germline V CDR1 and CDR2: KGHSH, LQKENI. The CDR3 contains 14 residues. With 4 bases removed from V and 4 bases from J, the gap between germline ends came to 13 bases. The CDR3 is CASSQVDKVYGYTF. The CDR3 bases are TGTGCCAGCTCACAAGTGGACAAAGTCTATGGCTACACCTTC.

The DNA for the CDR3 is TGTGCCAGCAGTCAGCGGACAGGGAGGGGCTACGAGCAGTACTTC. Its translation is CASSQRTGRGYEQYF. The chain recombines TRBV28 with TRBJ2-7, with D tentatively TRBD1 (8 bases). The length of the CDR3 is 15 residues. Deletions cut 5 bases from V and 3 bases from J, with 17 bases between. CDR1 and CDR2 (germline): MDHEN, SYDVKM.

This sequence joins TRBV5-6 and TRBJ2-3; D is unresolved. The CDR3 contains 13 residues. The V and J ends lost 5 bases and 0 bases respectively, with 7 bases between them. Germline lookup yields CDR1 SGHDT and CDR2 YYEEEE. This CDR3 is CASRSDSTDTQYF. The CDR3 DNA follows: TGTGCCAGCAGGTCGGACAGCACAGATACGCAGTATTTT.

This chain connects TRBV7-3 to TRBJ2-2; 9 nucleotides match TRBD1. This CDR3 has 14 amino acids. Losses at the gene ends were 5 bases for V and 5 bases for J; bases not matched to a gene: 3. Per the germline V gene, CDR1 is SGHTA and CDR2 is FQGTGA. The DNA for the CDR3 is TGTGCCAGCAGCGTCGGACAGGGGACCGGGGAGCTGTTTTTT. Translation gives CASSVGQGTGELFF.